These 2 T cell receptor beta chains were all obtained from the same sample, sequenced in a study of Graves' ophthalmopathy and Graves' hyperthyroidism (dated by TCRdb to the late 2010s). TCRdb shows the sequencer as Illumina HiSeq 2000. For repertoire sequencing, the TCR beta CDR3 regions were amplified from RNA transcripts. The first round was an RT-PCR using HTBI primers with the Qiagen OneStep RT-PCR kit, and this first round was followed by a second-round multiplex PCR, then size selection and purification. The public reads were reanalyzed by TCRdb: fastp trimming at Q25, MiXCR alignment, in-frame beta chains only. CDR3 protein duplicates are merged, each entry listing the most common genes and DNA. Present in this sample are over 450,000 distinct CDR3 sequences, 13% to 15% of which were seen just once. Around 9.8% of the sample lies in the top ten. Specimen: blood. The receptors shown here come from a woman under 40 with Graves' ophthalmopathy. Donor details come from another sample of the same person, matched by shared clones.

The chain has TRBV7-9 and TRBJ2-5, with D possibly called TRBD1 or TRBD2 (5 bases each). The V gene's germline CDR1 is SEHNR and CDR2 FQNEAQ (reference sequence). Trimming shortened V by 0 bases and J by 5 bases, and 16 bases separated the two germline ends. This CDR3 region has 16 residues. The CDR3 region is CASSLAGGFMAETQYF. The CDR3 DNA sequence: TGTGCCAGCAGCTTAGCTGGGGGATTCATGGCGGAGACCCAGTACTTC.

The chain is built from TRBV6-5 and TRBJ1-5; D perhaps matches TRBD1 (5 bases). Trimming removed 2 bases at V and 4 bases at J, with 12 bases between. Germline lookup yields CDR1 MNHEY and CDR2 SVGAGI. The CDR3 contains 15 residues. The CDR3 nucleotides read TGTGCCAGCAGTTACCGCCCGGGGGGAAATCAGCCCCAGCATTTT. Translation gives CASSYRPGGNQPQHF.